The 2 T cell receptor beta chains below all came from one sample that was sequenced in a study of cytomegalovirus exposure and HLA in healthy donors. Amplification used 60 Vbeta primers and 13 Jbeta primers. The assay was immunoSEQ multiplex PCR, and TCRdb's table has in-frame clones only and misses some. Among some 180,000 clones listed, roughly nine tenths were seen once. Sequencing used PBMCs. These receptors originate from a boy under 10 years old in good health and CMV-seronegative.

V usage is TRBV25-1 and J usage is TRBJ2-7, with no clear D. CDR1 MGHDK and CDR2 SYGVNS come from the germline V gene. The V and J ends lost 4 bases and 1 base respectively, with 5 bases between them. CDR3 size: 12 residues. DNA for the CDR3: TGTGCCAGCAGTGGACAATCCTACGAGCAGTACTTC. Its protein product is CASSGQSYEQYF.

Concerning this clone itself: The junction does not match germline at one end; this may be a read error. This chain links TRBV5-1 with TRBJ1-2; the match to TRBD1 covers 7 bases. Germline lookup yields CDR1 SGHRS and CDR2 YFSETQ. This CDR3 is 13 amino acids long. The CDR3 DNA reads TGCACCAGCTCGAAAGGGGGCAACTATGGCTACACCTTC. Protein: CTSSKGGNYGYTF. Full variable domain (remainder filled in from reference TRBV5-1 and TRBJ1-2): KAGVTQTPRYLIKTRGQQVTLSCSPISGHRSVSWYQQTPGQGLQFLFEYFSETQRNKGNFPGRFSGRQFSNSRSEMNVSTLELGDSALYLCTSSKGGNYGYTFGSGTRLTVV.